The subject of this entry is one T cell receptor (beta chain). Its antigen is as yet unknown. CDR3 length equals 18 residues. V was clipped by 5 bases and J by 5 bases; unmatched bases: 16. Germline CDR1 reads MDHEN; CDR2 reads SYDVKM. This entry is derived from a study of cytomegalovirus exposure and HLA in healthy donors. Use of 60 Vbeta and 13 Jbeta primers characterized the PCR. In the authors' workflow: About 11 million of tens of millions of unique TCR beta chains were shared, per a later count. The protocol was immunoSEQ multiplex PCR, while the TCRdb copy is restricted to in-frame clones and leaves out a portion. The DNA was the basis for D and trimming; V, J and clone size are from that table. The table records 150,000 or so clones, 70% to 85% of them present only once. Points from the study as a whole: Cytomegalovirus-associated TCR beta chains were listed, numbering 150 to 200.

The V and J genes are TRBV28 and TRBJ2-1, with 9 bases lining up with TRBD2. The TCR comes from a male donor in good health and CMV-seropositive. The sequenced material came from PBMCs. This chain's CDR3 is CASSPLRGARGGDNEQFF. The CDR3 coding sequence is TGTGCCAGCAGTCCCTTACGGGGAGCGCGGGGGGGGGACAATGAGCAGTTCTTC.